This T cell receptor beta chain comes out of a study of blood T cell repertoires in COVID-19. As for the study in general: From T cells, B-cell-depleted T cells, or PBMCs came the material, which was cDNA or gDNA.

The repertoire was sequenced with immunoSEQ multiplex PCR; TCRdb's copy has only in-frame clones and lacks some. The repertoire has around 170,000 clones, less than 90% of them found once; the top ten carry over 12%. Trimming stripped 5 bases from V and 2 bases from J, with 12 bases between. The V gene's germline CDR1 is SEHNR and CDR2 FQNEAQ (reference sequence). The CDR3 is made up of 15 amino acids. The sequencing sample was made of peripheral blood. The chain links TRBV7-9 to TRBJ1-4; TRBD1 is a possible D gene (5 bases). This receptor was obtained from a man in his late teens or twenties with active or convalescent COVID-19. As DNA, the CDR3 is TGTGCCAGCAGCCTAGGGGCCAGGACTAATGAAAAACTGTTTTTT. This sequence encodes CASSLGARTNEKLFF.